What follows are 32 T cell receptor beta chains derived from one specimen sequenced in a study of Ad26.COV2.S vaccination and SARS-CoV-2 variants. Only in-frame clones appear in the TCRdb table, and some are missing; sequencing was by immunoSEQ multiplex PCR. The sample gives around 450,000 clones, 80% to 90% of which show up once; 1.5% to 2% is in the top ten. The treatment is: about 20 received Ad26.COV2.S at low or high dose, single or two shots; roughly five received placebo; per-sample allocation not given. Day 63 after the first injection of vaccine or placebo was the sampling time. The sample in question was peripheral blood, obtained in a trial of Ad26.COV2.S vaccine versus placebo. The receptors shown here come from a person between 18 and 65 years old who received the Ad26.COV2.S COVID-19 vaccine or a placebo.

The CDR3 DNA reads as TGTGCCAGCAGCCCCGCAAGCGGGGGAGGGACAGATACGCAGTATTTT. Protein product: CASSPASGGGTDTQYF. This chain uses TRBV7-2 with TRBJ2-3, with 8 bases identical to TRBD2. The CDR3 covers 16 residues. V lost 5 bases to trimming and J lost 3 bases; unmatched junction nucleotides: 10. Germline lookup yields CDR1 SGHTA and CDR2 FQGNSA.

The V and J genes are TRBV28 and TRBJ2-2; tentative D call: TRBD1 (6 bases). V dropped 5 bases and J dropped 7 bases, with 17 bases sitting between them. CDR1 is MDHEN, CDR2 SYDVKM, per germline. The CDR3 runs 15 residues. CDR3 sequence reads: CASSPIDRSVGELFF. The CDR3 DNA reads TGTGCCAGCAGTCCGATCGACAGGTCTGTCGGGGAGCTGTTTTTT.

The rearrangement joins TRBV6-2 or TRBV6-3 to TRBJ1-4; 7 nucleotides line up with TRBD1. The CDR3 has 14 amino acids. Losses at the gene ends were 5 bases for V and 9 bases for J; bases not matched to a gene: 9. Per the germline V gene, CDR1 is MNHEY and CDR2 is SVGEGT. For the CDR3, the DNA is TGTGCCAGCAGTACACAAGACAGGGTTCAAAAACTGTTTTTT. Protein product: CASSTQDRVQKLFF.

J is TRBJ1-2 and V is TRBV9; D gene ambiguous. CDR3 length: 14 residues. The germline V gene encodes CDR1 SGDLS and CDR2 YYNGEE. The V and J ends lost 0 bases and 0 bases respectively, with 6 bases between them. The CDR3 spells CASSVATANYGYTF. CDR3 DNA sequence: TGTGCCAGCAGCGTAGCTACAGCTAACTATGGCTACACCTTC.

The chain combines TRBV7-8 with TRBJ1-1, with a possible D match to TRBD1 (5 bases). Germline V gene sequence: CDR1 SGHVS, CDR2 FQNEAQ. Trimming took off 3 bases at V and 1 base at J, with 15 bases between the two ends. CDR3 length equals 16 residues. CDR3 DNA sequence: TGTGCCAGCAGCTTGAGACAGTCCCCATGGAACACTGAAGCTTTCTTT. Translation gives CASSLRQSPWNTEAFF.

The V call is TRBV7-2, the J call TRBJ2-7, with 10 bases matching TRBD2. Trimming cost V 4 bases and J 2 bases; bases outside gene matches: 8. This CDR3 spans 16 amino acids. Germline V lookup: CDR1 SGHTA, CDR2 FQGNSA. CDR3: CASSYPGTSVTYEQYF. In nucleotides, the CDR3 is TGTGCCAGCAGCTACCCCGGGACTAGCGTCACCTACGAGCAGTACTTC.

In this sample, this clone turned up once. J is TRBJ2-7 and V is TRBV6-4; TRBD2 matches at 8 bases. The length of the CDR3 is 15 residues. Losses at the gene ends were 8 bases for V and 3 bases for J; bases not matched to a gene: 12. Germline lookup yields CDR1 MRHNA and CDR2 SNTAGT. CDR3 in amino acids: CASSRQAGDNYEQYF. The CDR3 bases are TGTGCCAGCTCTAGGCAAGCGGGAGATAACTACGAGCAGTACTTC.

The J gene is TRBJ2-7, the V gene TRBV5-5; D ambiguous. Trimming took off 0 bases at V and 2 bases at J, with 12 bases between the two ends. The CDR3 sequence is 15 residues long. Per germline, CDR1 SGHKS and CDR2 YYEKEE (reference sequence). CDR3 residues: CASSLESFSPYEQYF. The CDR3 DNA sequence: TGTGCCAGCAGCTTGGAATCCTTTTCCCCCTACGAGCAGTACTTC.

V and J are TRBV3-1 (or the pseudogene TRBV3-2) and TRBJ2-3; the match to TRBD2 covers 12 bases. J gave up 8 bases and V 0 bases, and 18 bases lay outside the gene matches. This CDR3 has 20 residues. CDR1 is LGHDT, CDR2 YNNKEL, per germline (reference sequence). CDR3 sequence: CASSQEGRTSGTDPPATQYF. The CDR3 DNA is TGTGCCAGCAGCCAAGAGGGGCGGACTAGCGGGACCGACCCCCCAGCTACGCAGTATTTT.

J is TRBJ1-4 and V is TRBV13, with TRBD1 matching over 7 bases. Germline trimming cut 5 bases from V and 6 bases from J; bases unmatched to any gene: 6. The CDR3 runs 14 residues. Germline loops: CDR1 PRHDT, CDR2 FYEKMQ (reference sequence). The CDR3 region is CASSPLRGDEKLFF. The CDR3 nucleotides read TGTGCCAGCAGCCCCCTCAGGGGGGATGAAAAACTGTTTTTT.

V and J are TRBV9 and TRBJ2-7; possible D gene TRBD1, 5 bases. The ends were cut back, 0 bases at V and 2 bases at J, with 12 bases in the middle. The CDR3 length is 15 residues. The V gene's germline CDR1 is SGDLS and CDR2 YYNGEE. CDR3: CASSVGGGKTYEQYF. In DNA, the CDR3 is TGTGCCAGCAGCGTAGGGGGCGGAAAAACCTACGAGCAGTACTTC.

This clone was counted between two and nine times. The chain's CDR3 is CASSEAVRGSNYGYTF. The CDR3 DNA reads as TGTGCCAGCAGTGAAGCGGTCCGGGGGTCTAACTATGGCTACACCTTC. The V gene is TRBV2, the J gene TRBJ1-2; maybe TRBD1 (5 bases). Trimming took 0 bases from V and 0 from J, leaving 11 bases between them. Germline V lookup: CDR1 SNHLY, CDR2 FYNNEI. The CDR3 is 16 residues long.

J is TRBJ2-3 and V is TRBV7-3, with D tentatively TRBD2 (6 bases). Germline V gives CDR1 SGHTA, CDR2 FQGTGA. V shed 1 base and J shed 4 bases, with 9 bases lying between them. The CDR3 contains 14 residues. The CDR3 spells CASSLKSGADTQYF. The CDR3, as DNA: TGTGCCAGCAGCTTAAAGTCGGGGGCAGATACGCAGTATTTT. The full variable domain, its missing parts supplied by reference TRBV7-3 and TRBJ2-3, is GAGVSQTPSNKVTEKGKYVELRCDPISGHTALYWYRQSLGQGPEFLIYFQGTGAADDSGLPNDRFFAVRPEGSVSTLKIQRTERGDSAVYLCASSLKSGADTQYFGPGTRLTVL.

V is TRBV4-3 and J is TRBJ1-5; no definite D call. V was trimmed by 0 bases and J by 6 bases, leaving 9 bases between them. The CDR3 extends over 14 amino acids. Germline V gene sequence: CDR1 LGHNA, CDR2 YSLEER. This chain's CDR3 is CASSQDPAPQPQHF. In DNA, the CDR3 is TGCGCCAGCAGCCAAGATCCAGCCCCTCAGCCCCAGCATTTT.

This CDR3 reads CASSQGGQGYTEAFF. The CDR3 region has the DNA TGCGCCAGCAGCCAAGGGGGACAGGGATACACTGAAGCTTTCTTT. V and J are TRBV4-1 and TRBJ1-1, with 9 bases matching TRBD1. CDR3 length: 15 amino acids. Germline V CDR1 and CDR2: MGHRA, YSYEKL. V shed 1 base, J shed 3 bases, and the junction held 3 bases outside the gene matches.

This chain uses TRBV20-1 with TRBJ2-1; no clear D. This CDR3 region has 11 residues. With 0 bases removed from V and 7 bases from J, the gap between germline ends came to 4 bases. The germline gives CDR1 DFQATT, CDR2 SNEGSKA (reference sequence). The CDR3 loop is CSARDVNEQFF. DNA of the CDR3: TGCAGTGCTAGAGATGTTAATGAGCAGTTCTTC.

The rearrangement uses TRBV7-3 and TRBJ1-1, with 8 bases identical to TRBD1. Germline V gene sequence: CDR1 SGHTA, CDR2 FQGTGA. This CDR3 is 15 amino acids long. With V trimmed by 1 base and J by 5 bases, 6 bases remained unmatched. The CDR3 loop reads CASSLRTGGRTEAFF. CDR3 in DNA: TGTGCCAGCAGCTTAAGAACAGGGGGTCGGACTGAAGCTTTCTTT.

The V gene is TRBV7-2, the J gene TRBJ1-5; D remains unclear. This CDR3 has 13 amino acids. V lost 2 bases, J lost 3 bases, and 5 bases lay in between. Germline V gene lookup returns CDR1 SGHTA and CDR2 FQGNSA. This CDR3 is CASSLLNNQPQHF. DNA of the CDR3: TGTGCCAGCAGCTTACTAAACAATCAGCCCCAGCATTTT.

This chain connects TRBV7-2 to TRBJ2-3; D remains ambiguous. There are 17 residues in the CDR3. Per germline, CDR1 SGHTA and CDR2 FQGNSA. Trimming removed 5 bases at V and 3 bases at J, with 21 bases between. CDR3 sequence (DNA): TGTGCCAGCAGCCCCCGTCCATGGAGTAGGGTGACAGATACGCAGTATTTT. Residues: CASSPRPWSRVTDTQYF.

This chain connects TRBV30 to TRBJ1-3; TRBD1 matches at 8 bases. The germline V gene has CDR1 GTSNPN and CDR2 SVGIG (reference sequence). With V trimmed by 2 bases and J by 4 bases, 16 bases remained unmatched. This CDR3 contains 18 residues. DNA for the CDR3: TGTGCCTGGAGTACCCGAATCGAGACAGGGGTCTTGGGAAACACCATATATTTT. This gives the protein CAWSTRIETGVLGNTIYF. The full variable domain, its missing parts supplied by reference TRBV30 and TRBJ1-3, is SQTIHQWPATLVQPVGSPLSLECTVEGTSNPNLYWYRQAAGRGLQLLFYSVGIGQISSEVPQNLSASRPQDRQFILSSKKLLLSDSGFYLCAWSTRIETGVLGNTIYFGEGSWLTVV.

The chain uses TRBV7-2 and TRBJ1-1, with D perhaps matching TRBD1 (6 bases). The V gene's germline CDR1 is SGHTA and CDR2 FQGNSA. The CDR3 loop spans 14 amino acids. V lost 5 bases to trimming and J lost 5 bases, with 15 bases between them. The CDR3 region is CASSPNGGRTEAFF. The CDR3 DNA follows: TGTGCCAGCAGCCCGAACGGGGGGCGGACTGAAGCTTTCTTT.

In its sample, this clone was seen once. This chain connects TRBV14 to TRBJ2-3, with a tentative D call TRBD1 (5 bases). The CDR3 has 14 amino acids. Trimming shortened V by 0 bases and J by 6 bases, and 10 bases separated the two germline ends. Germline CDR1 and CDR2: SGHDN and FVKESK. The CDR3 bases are TGTGCCAGCAGCCAAGAGGCAGGGTGGGATACGCAGTATTTT. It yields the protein CASSQEAGWDTQYF.

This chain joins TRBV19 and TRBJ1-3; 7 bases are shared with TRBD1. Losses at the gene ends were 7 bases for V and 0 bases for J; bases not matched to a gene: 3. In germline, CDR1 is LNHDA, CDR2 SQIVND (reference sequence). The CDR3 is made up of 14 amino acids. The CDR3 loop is CASNDRASGNTIYF. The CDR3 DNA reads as TGTGCCAGTAATGACAGGGCCTCTGGAAACACCATATATTTT.

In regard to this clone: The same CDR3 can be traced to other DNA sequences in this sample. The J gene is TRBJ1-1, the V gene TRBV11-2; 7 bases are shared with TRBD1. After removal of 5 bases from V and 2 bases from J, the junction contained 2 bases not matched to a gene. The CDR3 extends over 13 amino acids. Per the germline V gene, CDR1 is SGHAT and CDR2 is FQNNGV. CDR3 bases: TGTGCCAGCAGCCGGGACAGAAACACTGAAGCTTTCTTT. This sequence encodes CASSRDRNTEAFF.

The CDR3 region has the DNA TGTGCCAGCAGCCCAAGGAGTGGACGGAACACAGATACGCAGTATTTT. Protein product: CASSPRSGRNTDTQYF. The V gene is TRBV9, the J gene TRBJ2-3; the D is unclear. With 4 bases removed from V and 2 bases from J, the gap between germline ends came to 17 bases. Germline CDR1 reads SGDLS; CDR2 reads YYNGEE. This CDR3 is 16 amino acids long.

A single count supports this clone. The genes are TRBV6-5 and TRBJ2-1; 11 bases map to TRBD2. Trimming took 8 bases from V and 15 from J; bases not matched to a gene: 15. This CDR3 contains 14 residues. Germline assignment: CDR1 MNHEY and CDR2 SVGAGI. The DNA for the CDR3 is TGTGCCAGCGGGTACACGTCTAGCGGGAGGTCTTGGTTCTTC. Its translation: CASGYTSSGRSWFF.

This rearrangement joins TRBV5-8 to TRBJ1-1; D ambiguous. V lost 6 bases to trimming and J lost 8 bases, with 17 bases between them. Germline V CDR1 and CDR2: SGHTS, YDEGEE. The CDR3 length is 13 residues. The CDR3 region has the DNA TGTGCCAGCATTCCAGTCATTTGGGCGGAAGCTTTCTTT. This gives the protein CASIPVIWAEAFF.

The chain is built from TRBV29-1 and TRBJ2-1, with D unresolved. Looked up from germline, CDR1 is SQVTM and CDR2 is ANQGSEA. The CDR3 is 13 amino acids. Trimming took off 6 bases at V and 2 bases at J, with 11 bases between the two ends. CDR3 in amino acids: CSVSPTAYNEQFF. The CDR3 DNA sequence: TGCAGCGTCAGCCCCACAGCCTACAATGAGCAGTTCTTC.

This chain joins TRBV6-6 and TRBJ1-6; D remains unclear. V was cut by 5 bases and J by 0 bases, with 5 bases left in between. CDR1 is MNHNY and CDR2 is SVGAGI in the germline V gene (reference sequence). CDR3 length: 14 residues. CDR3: CASSPGSYNSPLHF. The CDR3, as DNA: TGTGCCAGCAGTCCAGGCTCCTATAATTCACCCCTCCACTTT.

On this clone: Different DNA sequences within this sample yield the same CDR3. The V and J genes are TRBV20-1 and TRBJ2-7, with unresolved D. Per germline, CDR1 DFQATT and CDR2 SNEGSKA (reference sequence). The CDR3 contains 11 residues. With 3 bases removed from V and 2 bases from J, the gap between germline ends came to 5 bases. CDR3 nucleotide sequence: TGCAGTGCTAGGGAAGCCTACGAGCAGTACTTC. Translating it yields CSAREAYEQYF.

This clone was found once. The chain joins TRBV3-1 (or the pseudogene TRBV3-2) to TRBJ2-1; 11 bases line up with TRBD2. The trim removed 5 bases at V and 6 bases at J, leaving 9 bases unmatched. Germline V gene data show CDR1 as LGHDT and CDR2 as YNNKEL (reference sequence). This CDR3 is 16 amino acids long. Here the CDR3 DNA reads TGTGCCAGCAGCTCCTTCCTAGCGGGGGGCCGCAATGAGCAGTTCTTC. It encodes CASSSFLAGGRNEQFF.

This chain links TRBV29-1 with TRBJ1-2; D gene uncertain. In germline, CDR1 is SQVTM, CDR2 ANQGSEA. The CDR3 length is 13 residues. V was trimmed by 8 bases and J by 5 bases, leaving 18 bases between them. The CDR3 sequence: CSLQAGSSYGYTF. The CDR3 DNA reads TGCAGCCTCCAGGCAGGCTCGTCGTATGGCTACACCTTC.